The following is a T cell receptor (beta chain) sequence with its context. The data were taken from a study of blood T cell repertoires in COVID-19. How the authors handled the data: By means of reference gene primer amplification, nucleated cell counts were estimated. The protocol was immunoSEQ multiplex PCR, while the TCRdb copy is restricted to in-frame clones and leaves out a portion. Clone size and V and J calls were adopted from that table, with D and trimming inferred from the DNA. The sample includes tens of thousands of clones, around three quarters seen only once; the top ten take about two fifths. Sequenced: peripheral blood. The receptor's source is a man aged 80 or over with active or convalescent COVID-19.

Written as DNA, the CDR3 is TGTGCCAGCAGCGTAGGGGTACAGCCGGAAAACACTGAAGCTTTCTTT. Its translation is CASSVGVQPENTEAFF. The chain combines TRBV9 with TRBJ1-1; D is unclear. CDR3 length: 16 amino acids. CDR1 and CDR2 from the germline V gene are SGDLS and YYNGEE. V was trimmed by 0 bases and J by 2 bases, leaving 14 bases between them.